The 7 T cell receptor beta chains in this list originate from one sample, sequenced in a study of blood T cell repertoires in COVID-19. Here immunoSEQ multiplex PCR was the method, and the copy in TCRdb shows in-frame clones only, minus some. In the table there are about 230,000 clones, 80% to 85% of which are singletons. The sequenced sample consisted of peripheral blood. These receptors were collected from a middle-aged man with active or convalescent COVID-19.

This chain connects TRBV3-1 (or the pseudogene TRBV3-2) to TRBJ1-5, with D possibly TRBD1 on 6 matching bases. CDR1 and CDR2 (germline): LGHDT, YNNKEL (reference sequence). Trimming stripped 0 bases from V and 6 bases from J, with 18 bases between. CDR3 length: 17 amino acids. The CDR3 spells CASSQDPPGVGSQPQHF. As DNA, the CDR3 is TGTGCCAGCAGCCAAGATCCCCCAGGGGTCGGAAGTCAGCCCCAGCATTTT.

The chain has TRBV30 and TRBJ1-1, with 10 bases matching TRBD1. This CDR3 comprises 13 residues. The V gene end was trimmed by 5 bases and the J gene end by 7 bases; junction bases not matched to a gene: 7. Germline V CDR1 and CDR2: GTSNPN, SVGIG (reference sequence). CDR3 nucleotide sequence: TGTGCCTGGGGCGGGACAGGGGTAAGTGAAGCTTTCTTT. This translates into CAWGGTGVSEAFF.

This clone appeared once. The V call is TRBV3-1 (or the pseudogene TRBV3-2), the J call TRBJ2-3; 11 nucleotides line up with TRBD1. Germline V gene sequence: CDR1 LGHDT, CDR2 YNNKEL (reference sequence). This CDR3 is built from 18 residues. The V and J ends lost 4 bases and 4 bases, in that order; junction bases with no gene match: 13. The CDR3 is CASSPDRWDRGSADTQYF. The CDR3 nucleotides read TGTGCCAGCAGCCCGGACAGGTGGGACAGGGGGAGTGCAGATACGCAGTATTTT.

The CDR3 nucleotides are TGTGCCAGCAGTGAGTACATCACAGATACGCAGTATTTT. Residues: CASSEYITDTQYF. The chain couples TRBV2 to TRBJ2-3; no reliable D call. This CDR3 region has 13 residues. Germline V lookup: CDR1 SNHLY, CDR2 FYNNEI. Trimming took 3 bases from V and 2 from J, leaving 6 bases between them.

This CDR3 reads CASSLGQGVRQPQHF. CDR3 DNA: TGTGCCAGCAGCTTGGGCCAGGGGGTTCGCCAGCCCCAGCATTTT. This rearrangement joins TRBV7-8 to TRBJ1-5, with 7 bases aligning to TRBD1. The CDR3 is made up of 15 amino acids. J was trimmed by 7 bases and V by 3 bases; bases with no gene match: 9. From germline, CDR1 is SGHVS and CDR2 FQNEAQ.

The rearrangement links TRBV7-2 to TRBJ1-1, with a weak D call TRBD1 (5 bases). V dropped 5 bases and J dropped 1 base, with 8 bases sitting between them. CDR1 SGHTA and CDR2 FQGNSA come from the germline V gene. CDR3 length equals 13 residues. The CDR3 is CASSVQENTEAFF. The CDR3 region has the DNA TGTGCCAGCAGCGTACAGGAGAACACTGAAGCTTTCTTT.

In DNA, the CDR3 is TGTGCCAGCAGGTTTAGCGGGGGAACAGATACGCAGTATTTT. Residues: CASRFSGGTDTQYF. The gene calls are TRBV2 and TRBJ2-3; TRBD2 matches 9 bases. This CDR3 spans 14 amino acids. J was trimmed by 3 bases and V by 6 bases; bases with no gene match: 4. Germline-derived CDR1 and CDR2 are SNHLY and FYNNEI. Looking up the rest from reference TRBV2 and TRBJ2-3 gives the full variable domain: EPEVTQTPSHQVTQMGQEVILRCVPISNHLYFYWYRQILGQKVEFLVSFYNNEISEKSEIFDDQFSVERPDGSNFTLKIRSTKLEDSAMYFCASRFSGGTDTQYFGPGTRLTVL.